This T cell receptor (beta chain) was recovered during a study of CD8 T cells in ankylosing spondylitis. Points from the study as a whole: In ankylosing spondylitis blood, a motif of roughly eight highly homologous TCR beta variants appeared characteristic. Disease-associated clones were CD8+ and fairly uncommon in peripheral blood.

TCRdb itself ran the 5' RACE reads through MiXCR, one entry per CDR3 protein. Altogether just over 350,000 distinct CDR3 sequences are present, 20% to 25% being singletons, with the ten largest covering around 13%. The CDR3 loop spans 12 amino acids. Trimming took 3 bases from V and 11 from J; bases not matched to a gene: 4. CDR1 is SGDLS and CDR2 is YYNGEE in the germline V gene. Only a few counts were recorded for this clonotype. Its antigen is currently unknown. The sample was blood, either unsorted or a sorted T cell fraction (not recorded which). This sequence joins TRBV9 and TRBJ2-2; TRBD1 agrees at 7 bases. The receptor was derived from a male donor with ankylosing spondylitis or in good health (not recorded which). CDR3 region: CASSGGQTELFF. DNA of the CDR3: TGTGCCAGCAGCGGGGGACAGACCGAGCTGTTTTTT.